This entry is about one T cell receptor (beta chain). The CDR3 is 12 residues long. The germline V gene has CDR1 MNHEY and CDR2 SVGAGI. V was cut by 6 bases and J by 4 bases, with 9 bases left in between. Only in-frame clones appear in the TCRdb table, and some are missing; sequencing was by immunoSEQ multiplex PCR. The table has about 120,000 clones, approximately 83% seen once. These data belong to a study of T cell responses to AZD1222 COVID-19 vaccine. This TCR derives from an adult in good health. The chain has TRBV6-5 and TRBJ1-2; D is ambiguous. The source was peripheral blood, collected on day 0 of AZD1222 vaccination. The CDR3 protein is CASRNFGYGYTF. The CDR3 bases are TGTGCCAGCAGAAACTTCGGCTATGGCTACACCTTC.